This T cell receptor beta chain was captured in a study of blood T cells in healthy people across ages. Whole-study results and caveats: Diversity estimates drawn from one million T cells were deemed underestimates.

As for this clonotype: Its antigen is not known.

A sample-barcoded 5' primer and a J-beta primer mix were used in a second PCR of about 6 to 11 cycles. Every molecule of cDNA carried a tag from a template-switch adaptor with 12 random nucleotides. TCRdb re-called the 5' RACE reads through MiXCR, storing one row per CDR3 protein. Here the sample spans fewer than 2 million distinct CDR3 sequences, 39% being singletons. CDR3 length: 13 residues. CDR1 is MNHEY, CDR2 SVGEGT, per germline. V gave up 1 base and J gave up 2 bases, with 6 bases separating them. This chain joins TRBV6-2 or TRBV6-3 and TRBJ2-7; no definite D call. This sequence originates from a human donor in good health. Source material: blood. In nucleotides, the CDR3 is TGTGCCAGCAGTTACTGGAAGACCTACGAGCAGTACTTC. This encodes CASSYWKTYEQYF.